Following are 12 T cell receptor beta chains from one sample sequenced in a study of T cell repertoires in cytomegalovirus infection. No cognate antigen is known for these TCRs. TCRdb reanalysed the reads using MiXCR and keeps one entry per CDR3 protein. Among about 830,000 distinct CDR3 sequences, 32% were seen once, and the ten largest hold approximately 13%. The material sequenced was cultured CD8+ T cells from PBMCs, taken from culture after CMV antigen stimulation. Receptor source: a human donor in good health (CMV status not recorded). Some clones in this sample may be carry-over from other donors' samples.

The rearrangement uses TRBV28 and TRBJ2-3; D is perhaps TRBD2 (7 bases). V lost 5 bases to trimming and J lost 14 bases, with 29 bases between them. The CDR3 loop spans 16 amino acids. CDR1 MDHEN and CDR2 SYDVKM come from the germline V gene. CDR3 coding DNA: TGTGCCAGCAGTCGCGGACTAGGATCGTTCCCAGGGGTAGCGTATTTT. It specifies CASSRGLGSFPGVAYF.

The chain links TRBV28 to TRBJ2-1; D is perhaps TRBD1 or TRBD2 (6 bases each). V lost 7 bases and J lost 5, with 12 bases in between. CDR1 is MDHEN, CDR2 SYDVKM, per germline. CDR3 size: 13 residues. The CDR3 region has the DNA TGTGCCAGCACAACAGGGAGGAACAATGAGCAGTTCTTC. It specifies CASTTGRNNEQFF.

This rearrangement joins TRBV6-2 or TRBV6-3 to TRBJ1-2; 10 bases agree with TRBD1. Looked up from germline, CDR1 is MNHEY and CDR2 is SVGEGT. The length of the CDR3 is 15 residues. Unmatched junction bases numbered 6, after V lost 4 bases and J lost 4 bases. The CDR3 spells CASSWDRGTVYGYTF. As DNA, the CDR3 is TGTGCCAGCAGTTGGGACAGGGGAACCGTCTATGGCTACACCTTC.

Concerning this clonotype itself: One base away lies a much larger clone, so this may be a sequencing read error. The chain recombines TRBV2 with TRBJ2-7; possibly TRBD1 for D (6 bases). Trimming stripped 1 base from V and 2 bases from J, with 9 bases between. The CDR3 runs 14 residues. The germline CDR1 and CDR2 sequences are SNHLY and FYNNEI. The CDR3 is CASSEGQAPYEQYF. The CDR3 DNA follows: TGTGCCAGCAGTGAAGGACAGGCACCCTACGAGCAGTACTTC. Combining the CDR3 with reference TRBV2 and TRBJ2-7 gives the whole variable domain EPEVTQTPSHQVTQMGQEVILRCVPISNHLYFYWYRQILGQKVEFLVSFYNNEISEKSEIFDDQFSVERPDGSNFTLKIRSTKLEDSAMYFCASSEGQAPYEQYFGPGTRLTVT.

The V gene is TRBV6-1, the J gene TRBJ2-4; 9 nucleotides align to TRBD1. With 4 bases clipped from V and 6 bases from J, the junction kept 10 bases outside the gene matches. CDR3 length equals 16 residues. CDR1 and CDR2 (germline): MNHNS, SASEGT. CDR3 in DNA: TGTGCCAGCAGTGCGACAGGGGGTCCGTTCCCAAACATTCAGTACTTC. It translates to CASSATGGPFPNIQYF.

This clonotype was picked up a small number of times. The rearrangement uses TRBV7-9 and TRBJ2-5, with 8 bases aligning to TRBD2. Germline assignment: CDR1 SEHNR and CDR2 FQNEAQ (reference sequence). V was clipped by 5 bases and J by 7 bases; unmatched bases: 21. The CDR3 contains 18 residues. The CDR3 protein is CASSPPRASGPSLGTQYF. The CDR3 DNA follows: TGTGCCAGCAGCCCCCCGAGGGCTAGCGGGCCGAGTTTGGGGACCCAGTACTTC.

This clonotype was found many times. The chain links TRBV7-2 to TRBJ1-1, with 7 bases matching TRBD1. The ends lost 2 bases at V and 1 base at J; junction bases unmatched: 7. The germline CDR1 and CDR2 sequences are SGHTA and FQGNSA. This CDR3 spans 16 amino acids. Here the CDR3 DNA reads TGTGCCAGCAGCTTAAGACCCCAGGGGGAGAACACTGAAGCTTTCTTT. This sequence encodes CASSLRPQGENTEAFF.

This chain connects TRBV29-1 to TRBJ2-2; D remains unclear. The CDR3 length is 13 residues. V was shortened by 6 bases and J by 2 bases, with 10 bases between the two germline ends. Germline CDR1 is SQVTM and CDR2 is ANQGSEA. In DNA form, the CDR3 reads TGCAGCGTCGAGGCAGTTAACACCGGGGAGCTGTTTTTT. Its translation is CSVEAVNTGELFF.

This chain connects TRBV10-3 to TRBJ1-1; no clear D. Trimming pared 2 bases from V and 3 bases from J, leaving 16 bases between. Germline CDR1 ENHRY, CDR2 SYGVKD. CDR3 length: 16 residues. The chain's CDR3 is CAISEIRVNRDTEAFF. In DNA, the CDR3 is TGTGCCATCAGTGAGATTAGGGTTAATCGGGACACTGAAGCTTTCTTT.

This clonotype was observed many times. This chain connects TRBV7-2 to TRBJ2-3; D may be TRBD2 (5 bases). Trimming cost V 2 bases and J 2 bases, with 11 bases left between them. Germline loops: CDR1 SGHTA, CDR2 FQGNSA. The CDR3 runs 15 residues. The CDR3 nucleotides are TGTGCCAGCAGCTTAACGAGTAGCGTCACAGATACGCAGTATTTT. Its translation is CASSLTSSVTDTQYF.

This clonotype was detected a few times. V and J are TRBV20-1 and TRBJ2-5, with 9 nucleotides matching TRBD1. CDR3 size: 15 residues. The V and J ends lost 3 bases and 5 bases, in that order; junction bases with no gene match: 10. Germline CDR1 DFQATT, CDR2 SNEGSKA (reference sequence). CDR3 nucleotides: TGCAGTGCTAGCCCCTTCTGGACAGGGGTTGAGACCCAGTACTTC. Its protein product is CSASPFWTGVETQYF.

This clonotype was detected a few times. The chain recombines TRBV12-5 with TRBJ2-3, with 9 positions matching TRBD2. The germline V gene has CDR1 LGHNT and CDR2 FRNRAP. V lost 6 bases to trimming and J lost 4 bases; unmatched junction nucleotides: 5. CDR3 length: 14 residues. The CDR3 DNA sequence: TGTGCTAGTGGGCCGGCGGGAGGGTCAGATACGCAGTATTTT. It specifies CASGPAGGSDTQYF.